Listed below are T cell receptor beta chains from one sample, sequenced in a study of cytomegalovirus exposure and HLA in healthy donors. TCRdb's copy holds only in-frame clones and misses some; the assay was immunoSEQ multiplex PCR. Among about 54,000 clones listed, approximately 90% were seen once. Sequencing input: PBMCs. Source of these receptors: a woman in her late teens or twenties in good health and CMV-seropositive. Both conserved end residues are part of each CDR3. The D gene is left open where the match is weak. The size of a clone is reported for some rows only, either as once, few or many, or as a class for expanded clones.

J gene,D gene,V gene,clone size,CDR3 DNA,CDR3 protein
TRBJ2-7,.,TRBV7-8,.,TGTGCCAGCAGCTTAGGGGGGCAGACCGAGCAGTACTTC,CASSLGGQTEQYF
TRBJ1-1,TRBD1,TRBV11-1,few,TGTGCCACCGCGGGACAGGTGAACACTGAAGCTTTCTTT,CATAGQVNTEAFF
TRBJ2-5,.,TRBV11-3,once,TGTGCCAGCAGCTTTTCTCTCCAAGAGACCCAGTACTTC,CASSFSLQETQYF
TRBJ2-7,TRBD1,TRBV7-8,.,TGTGCCAGCAGCTCTCCGGGACAGATCTCCTACGAGCAGTACTTC,CASSSPGQISYEQYF
TRBJ2-3,.,TRBV9,.,TGTGCCAGCAGCGTGCTGGGGGGTTACACAGATACGCAGTATTTT,CASSVLGGYTDTQYF
TRBJ1-2,.,TRBV28,.,TGTGCCAGCAGTTTATTGCCGAGTAACAACTATGGCTACACCTTC,CASSLLPSNNYGYTF
TRBJ1-2,TRBD1,TRBV6-5,.,TGTGCCAGCAGTTACGGACAGGGTTTAAACTATGGCTACACCTTC,CASSYGQGLNYGYTF
TRBJ2-2,.,TRBV6-4,.,TGTGCCAGCAGTGCAGGGAACACCGGGGAGCTGTTTTTT,CASSAGNTGELFF
TRBJ2-3,TRBD2,TRBV2,.,TGTGCCAGCAGTGAGTTGGCGGGGGGCCCGAGCACAGATACGCAGTATTTT,CASSELAGGPSTDTQYF
TRBJ2-6,.,TRBV9,.,TGTGCCAGCAGCGTAGTAACAGGGTCTGGGGCCAACGTCCTGACTTTC,CASSVVTGSGANVLTF
TRBJ2-5,TRBD2,TRBV5-1,once,TGCGCCAGCAGTCGCCAAGCGGGGGCCCAAGAGACCCAGTACTTC,CASSRQAGAQETQYF
TRBJ1-5,.,TRBV4-1,.,TGCGCCAGCAGCCAAGACACTTTGGACAGATATAGCAATCAGCCCCAGCATTTT,CASSQDTLDRYSNQPQHF
TRBJ1-2,.,TRBV7-2,once,TGTGCCAGCAGCTTGATGTCGACAGTTAACTATGGCTACACCTTC,CASSLMSTVNYGYTF
TRBJ2-2,TRBD2,TRBV27,.,TGTGCCAGCAGTTTAGGGACTAGCGTCACCGGGGAGCTGTTTTTT,CASSLGTSVTGELFF
TRBJ1-6,TRBD1,TRBV5-1,.,TGCGCCAGCAGCTTACGTTCAGGGGGGCCAGGTTCACCCCTCCACTTT,CASSLRSGGPGSPLHF
TRBJ2-2,.,TRBV5-1,.,TGCGCCAGCAGCCCAGCGAACACCGGGGAGCTGTTTTTT,CASSPANTGELFF
TRBJ1-4,.,TRBV15,.,TGTGCCACCAGCAGAGATCTACAGGTGAACGGAAAACTGTTTTTT,CATSRDLQVNGKLFF